This TCR beta chain was sequenced in a study of CD8 T cells in Susac syndrome. Study findings and constraints: Acknowledgment was made by the study that its TCR sequencing and HLA analysis involved a relatively small number of individuals.

Negative isolation yielded the CD8+ and CD4+ T cells, while FACS enriched the TEMRA cells. With random hexamers, reverse transcription was performed on about 0.45 to 1 ug of RNA. The authors amplified TCR beta CDR3 across 54 Vbeta and 13 Jbeta using immunoSEQ multiplex PCR. From the immunoSEQ multiplex PCR reads, TCRdb called clonotypes with MiXCR, one entry per CDR3 protein. The profile shows approximately 170,000 distinct CDR3 sequences, about 90% of them singletons. V trimming: 2 bases; J trimming: 0 bases; junction bases outside the gene matches: 7. The length of the CDR3 is 17 residues. CDR1 and CDR2 from the germline V gene are MNHEY and SVGEGT. Remarks on this clonotype: The antigen is undetermined.

The sample was CD4+ T cells from PBMCs. The sequence came from a human donor in good health. The V gene is TRBV6-2 or TRBV6-3, the J gene TRBJ2-3; 8 bases agree with TRBD2. In nucleotides, the CDR3 is TGTGCCAGCAGTTACGGCCCAACTAGCGGAAGCACAGATACGCAGTATTTT. Its translation: CASSYGPTSGSTDTQYF.